This entry describes one T cell receptor (beta chain). Antigen: not known. Using over 8.5 ml of fresh peripheral blood, PBMCs were prepared. The data stem from a study of T cells in Graves' hyperthyroidism and ophthalmopathy. Study outcomes and limitations: Most clonotypes expanded in the thyroid (above 0.001) were also present in blood.

TCR beta CDR3 region amplification was performed from RNA transcripts. TCR CDR3 regions were first amplified by RT-PCR with HTBI primers. TCRdb recomputed calls from the multiplex PCR reads with MiXCR, one row per CDR3 protein. This sample yields roughly 350,000 distinct CDR3 sequences, of which roughly 14% are seen a single time; roughly 24% belongs to the top ten. Trimming stripped 3 bases from V and 6 bases from J, with 12 bases between. From germline, CDR1 is LNHDA and CDR2 SQIVND (reference sequence). The CDR3 loop spans 14 amino acids. This clonotype originated in a woman in her twenties or thirties with Graves' hyperthyroidism. Material: blood. The genes are TRBV19 and TRBJ1-5; the D gene is possibly TRBD1 (5 bases). CDR3 region: CASSIEGDRQPQHF. The CDR3, as DNA: TGTGCCAGTAGTATCGAAGGGGACCGTCAGCCCCAGCATTTT.